The clone carrying this T cell receptor beta chain was seen a few times. Germline V gene data show CDR1 as SGHTA and CDR2 as FQGTGA. CDR3 length: 15 residues. Trimming pared 5 bases from V and 8 bases from J, leaving 19 bases between. The sample belongs to a study of regulatory T cells in long-lasting Graves disease. Documented time point: newly diagnosed GD, antithyroid drugs for less than 3 months. There was RNA extracted from PBMCs, and the TCR library was made from it. TCR beta libraries were built with iRepertoire HTBI primers and Arm-PCR of CDR3 regions. One entry per CDR3 protein, called by TCRdb with MiXCR from the multiplex PCR reads. This sample yields 350,000 to 450,000 distinct CDR3 sequences, of which 15% are seen a single time; around 15% belongs to the top ten. These same records also appear under a second study, on T cells in Graves' hyperthyroidism and ophthalmopathy.

The rearrangement uses TRBV7-3 and TRBJ2-1, with D possibly TRBD2 on 5 matching bases. This TCR was sampled from a woman younger than 45 with Graves disease. Sequences were derived from peripheral blood mononuclear cells (PBMCs), sampled at new diagnosis, from a patient treated with antithyroid drugs. The CDR3 sequence: CASSKTASLRDEQFF. In nucleotides, the CDR3 is TGTGCCAGCAGCAAAACGGCTAGCCTCCGGGATGAGCAGTTCTTC.